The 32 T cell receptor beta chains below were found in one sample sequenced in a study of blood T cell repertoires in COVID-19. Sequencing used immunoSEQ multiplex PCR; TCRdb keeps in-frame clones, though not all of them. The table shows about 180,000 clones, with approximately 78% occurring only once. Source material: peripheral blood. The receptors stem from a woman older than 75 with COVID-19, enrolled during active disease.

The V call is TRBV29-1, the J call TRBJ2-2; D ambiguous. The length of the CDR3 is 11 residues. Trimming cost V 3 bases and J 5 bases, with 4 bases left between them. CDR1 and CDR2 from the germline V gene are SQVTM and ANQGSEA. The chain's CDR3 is CSVEQTGELFF. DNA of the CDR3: TGCAGCGTTGAGCAGACCGGGGAGCTGTTTTTT.

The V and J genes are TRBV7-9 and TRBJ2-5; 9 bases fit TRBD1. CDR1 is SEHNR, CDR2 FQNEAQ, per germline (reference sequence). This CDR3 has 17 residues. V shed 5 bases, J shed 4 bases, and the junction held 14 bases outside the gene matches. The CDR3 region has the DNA TGTGCCAGCAGCCAACCTCCCGGGACAGGGAAAGGAGAGACCCAGTACTTC. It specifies CASSQPPGTGKGETQYF.

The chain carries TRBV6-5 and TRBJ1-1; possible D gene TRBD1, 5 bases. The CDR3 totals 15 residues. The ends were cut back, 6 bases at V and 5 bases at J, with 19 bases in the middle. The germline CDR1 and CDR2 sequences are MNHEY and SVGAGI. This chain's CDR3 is CASSPTWGRGTEAFF. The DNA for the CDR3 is TGTGCCAGCAGCCCAACATGGGGAAGGGGAACTGAAGCTTTCTTT.

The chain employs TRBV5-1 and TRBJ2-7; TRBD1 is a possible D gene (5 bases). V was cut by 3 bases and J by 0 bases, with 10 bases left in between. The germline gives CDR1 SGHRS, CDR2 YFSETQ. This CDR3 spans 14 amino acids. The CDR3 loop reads CASSSPDSSYEQYF. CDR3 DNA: TGCGCCAGCAGCTCCCCCGACAGCTCCTACGAGCAGTACTTC.

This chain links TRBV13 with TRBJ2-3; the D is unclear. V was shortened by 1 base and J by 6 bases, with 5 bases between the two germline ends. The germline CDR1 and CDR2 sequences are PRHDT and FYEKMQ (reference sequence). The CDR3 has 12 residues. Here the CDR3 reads CASSLVEDTQYF. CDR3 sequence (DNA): TGTGCCAGCAGCTTAGTCGAGGATACGCAGTATTTT.

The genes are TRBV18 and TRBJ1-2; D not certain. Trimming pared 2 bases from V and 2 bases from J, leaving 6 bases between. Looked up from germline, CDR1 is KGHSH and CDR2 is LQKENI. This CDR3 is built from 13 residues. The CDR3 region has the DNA TGTGCCAGCTCACCAGAGGCAAACTATGGCTACACCTTC. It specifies CASSPEANYGYTF.

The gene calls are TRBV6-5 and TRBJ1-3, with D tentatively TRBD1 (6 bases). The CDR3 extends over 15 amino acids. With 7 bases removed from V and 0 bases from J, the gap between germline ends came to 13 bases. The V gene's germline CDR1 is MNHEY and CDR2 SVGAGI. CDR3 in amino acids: CASTRQANSGNTIYF. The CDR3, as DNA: TGTGCCAGCACCCGACAGGCAAACTCTGGAAACACCATATATTTT.

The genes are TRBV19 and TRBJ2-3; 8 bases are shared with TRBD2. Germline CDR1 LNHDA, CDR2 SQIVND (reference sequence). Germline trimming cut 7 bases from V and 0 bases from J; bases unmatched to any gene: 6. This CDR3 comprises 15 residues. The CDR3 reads CASKDSGDSTDTQYF. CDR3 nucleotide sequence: TGTGCCAGTAAGGATAGCGGGGACAGCACAGATACGCAGTATTTT.

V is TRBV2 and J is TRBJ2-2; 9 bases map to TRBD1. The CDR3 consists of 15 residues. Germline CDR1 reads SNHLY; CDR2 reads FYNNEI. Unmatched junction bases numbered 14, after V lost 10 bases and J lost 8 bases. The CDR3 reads CAILRDRVVTGELFF. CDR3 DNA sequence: TGTGCCATCCTCCGGGACAGGGTAGTCACGGGGGAGCTGTTTTTT.

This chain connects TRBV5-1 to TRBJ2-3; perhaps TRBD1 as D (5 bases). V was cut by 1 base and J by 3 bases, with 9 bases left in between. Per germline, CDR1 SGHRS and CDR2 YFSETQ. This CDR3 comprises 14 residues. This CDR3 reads CASSLQGWTDTQYF. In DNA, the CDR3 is TGCGCCAGCAGCTTGCAGGGTTGGACAGATACGCAGTATTTT.

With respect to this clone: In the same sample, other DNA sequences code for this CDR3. The CDR3 region has the DNA TGCAGCGTTGAAGGCGGCAGCTCCTACAATGAGCAGTTCTTC. This sequence encodes CSVEGGSSYNEQFF. The V gene is TRBV29-1, the J gene TRBJ2-1, with D unresolved. The CDR3 sequence is 14 residues long. Germline loops: CDR1 SQVTM, CDR2 ANQGSEA. V lost 1 base to trimming and J lost 0 bases, with 7 bases between them.

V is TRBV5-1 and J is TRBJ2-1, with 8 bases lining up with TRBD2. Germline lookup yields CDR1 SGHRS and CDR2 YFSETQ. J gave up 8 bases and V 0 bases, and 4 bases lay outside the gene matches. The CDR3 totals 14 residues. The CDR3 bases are TGCGCCAGCAGCTTGGAAGGGACTAGTGATGAGCAGTTCTTC. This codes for CASSLEGTSDEQFF.

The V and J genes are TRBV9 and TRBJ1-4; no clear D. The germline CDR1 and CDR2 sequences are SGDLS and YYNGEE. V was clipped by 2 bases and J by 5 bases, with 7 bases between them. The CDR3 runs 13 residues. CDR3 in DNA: TGTGCCAGCAGCGTCGGACTAAATGAAAAACTGTTTTTT. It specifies CASSVGLNEKLFF.

This chain's CDR3 is CASSQGSWDRGNSPLHF. For the CDR3, the DNA is TGTGCCAGCAGCCAAGGAAGTTGGGACAGGGGAAATTCACCCCTCCACTTT. The chain carries TRBV4-2 and TRBJ1-6, with 10 bases that match TRBD1. CDR1 and CDR2 (germline): LGHNA, YNFKEQ. J gave up 7 bases and V 1 base, and 7 bases lay outside the gene matches. This CDR3 region has 17 residues.

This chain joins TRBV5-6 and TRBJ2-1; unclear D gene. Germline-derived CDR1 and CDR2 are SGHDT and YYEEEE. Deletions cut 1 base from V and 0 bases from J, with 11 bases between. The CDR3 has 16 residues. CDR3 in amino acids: CASSLTPHSSYNEQFF. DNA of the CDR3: TGTGCCAGCAGCTTGACTCCCCATAGCTCCTACAATGAGCAGTTCTTC.

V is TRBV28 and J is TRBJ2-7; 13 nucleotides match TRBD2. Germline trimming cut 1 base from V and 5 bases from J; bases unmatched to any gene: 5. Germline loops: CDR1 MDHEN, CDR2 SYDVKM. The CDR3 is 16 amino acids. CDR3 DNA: TGTGCCAGCAGTTTATTTGGGACTAGCGGGAACCACGAGCAGTACTTC. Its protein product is CASSLFGTSGNHEQYF. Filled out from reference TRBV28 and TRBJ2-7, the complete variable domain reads DVKVTQSSRYLVKRTGEKVFLECVQDMDHENMFWYRQDPGLGLRLIYFSYDVKMKEKGDIPEGYSVSREKKERFSLILESASTNQTSMYLCASSLFGTSGNHEQYFGPGTRLTVT.

The CDR3 sequence is CASSFPGGVSADTQYF. CDR3 nucleotides: TGTGCCAGCAGTTTTCCAGGGGGAGTCTCGGCAGATACGCAGTATTTT. The chain recombines TRBV7-9 with TRBJ2-3; 7 bases line up with TRBD1. V lost 6 bases and J lost 4; bases outside the gene matches: 13. CDR1 is SEHNR, CDR2 FQNEAQ, per germline (reference sequence). This CDR3 is 16 amino acids long.

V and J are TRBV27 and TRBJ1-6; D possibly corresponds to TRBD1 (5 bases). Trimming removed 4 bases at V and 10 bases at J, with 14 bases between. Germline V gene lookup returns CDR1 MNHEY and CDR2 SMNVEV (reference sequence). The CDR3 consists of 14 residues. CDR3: CASSWGQGTSPLHF. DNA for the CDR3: TGTGCCAGCAGTTGGGGCCAGGGTACCTCACCCCTCCACTTT.

The CDR3 DNA sequence: TGTGCCAGCTCTCAAACAGGGGGCGATCAGCCCCAGCATTTT. Encoded protein: CASSQTGGDQPQHF. V usage is TRBV18 and J usage is TRBJ1-5; 9 nucleotides line up with TRBD1. Germline V gives CDR1 KGHSH, CDR2 LQKENI. V was clipped by 6 bases and J by 5 bases; unmatched bases: 5. This CDR3 spans 14 amino acids.

Here the CDR3 reads CASSQSGTEQETQYF. For the CDR3, the DNA is TGTGCCAGCAGCCAATCAGGGACAGAACAAGAGACCCAGTACTTC. The chain recombines TRBV16 with TRBJ2-5, with 7 positions matching TRBD1. CDR1 is KGHSY, CDR2 FQNENV, per germline. The trim removed 0 bases at V and 2 bases at J, leaving 3 bases unmatched. The CDR3 consists of 15 residues.

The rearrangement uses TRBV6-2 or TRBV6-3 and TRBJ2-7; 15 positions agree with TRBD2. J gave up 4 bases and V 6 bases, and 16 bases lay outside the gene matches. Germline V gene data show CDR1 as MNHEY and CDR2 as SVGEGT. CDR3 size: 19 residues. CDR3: CASSLLWTSGRGRVYEQYF. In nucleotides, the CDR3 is TGTGCCAGCAGCCTACTCTGGACTAGCGGGAGGGGAAGGGTTTACGAGCAGTACTTC.

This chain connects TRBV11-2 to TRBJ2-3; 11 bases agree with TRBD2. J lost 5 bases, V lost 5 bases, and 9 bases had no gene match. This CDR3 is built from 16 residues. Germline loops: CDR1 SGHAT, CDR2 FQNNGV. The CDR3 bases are TGTGCCAGCAGCCGAAGGACTAGCGGGCAGTTAGATACGCAGTATTTT. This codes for CASSRRTSGQLDTQYF. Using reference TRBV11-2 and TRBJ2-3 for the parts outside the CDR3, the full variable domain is EAGVAQSPRYKIIEKRQSVAFWCNPISGHATLYWYQQILGQGPKLLIQFQNNGVVDDSQLPKDRFSAERLKGVDSTLKIQPAKLEDSAVYLCASSRRTSGQLDTQYFGPGTRLTVL.

The CDR3 coding sequence is TGCGCCAGCAGCTTGACAGGGGGGATAAACACCGGGGAGCTGTTTTTT. This translates into CASSLTGGINTGELFF. V usage is TRBV5-1 and J usage is TRBJ2-2, with TRBD1 matching 8 bases. The CDR3 runs to 16 residues. Germline V gives CDR1 SGHRS, CDR2 YFSETQ. J gave up 2 bases and V 1 base, and 4 bases lay outside the gene matches.

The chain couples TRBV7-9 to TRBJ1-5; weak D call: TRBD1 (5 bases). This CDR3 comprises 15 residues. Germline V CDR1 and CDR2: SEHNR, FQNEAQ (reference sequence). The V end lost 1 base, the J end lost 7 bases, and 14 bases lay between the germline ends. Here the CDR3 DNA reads TGTGCCAGCAGCTTAGACTGGGGCTCCGGCCAGCCCCAGCATTTT. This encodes CASSLDWGSGQPQHF.

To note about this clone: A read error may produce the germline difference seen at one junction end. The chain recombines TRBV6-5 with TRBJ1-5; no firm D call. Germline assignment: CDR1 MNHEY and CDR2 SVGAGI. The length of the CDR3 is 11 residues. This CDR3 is CASTLRFRLYF. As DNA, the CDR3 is TGTGCCAGCACCTTGAGGTTCCGGCTTTATTTT.

The CDR3 nucleotides read TGCGCCAGCGGGGAGGCAGGCGGAAACACCATATATTTT. Protein product: CASGEAGGNTIYF. The chain links TRBV5-1 to TRBJ1-3; no firm D call. Germline lookup yields CDR1 SGHRS and CDR2 YFSETQ. The CDR3 has 13 residues. The V end lost 7 bases, the J end lost 4 bases, and 12 bases lay between the germline ends.

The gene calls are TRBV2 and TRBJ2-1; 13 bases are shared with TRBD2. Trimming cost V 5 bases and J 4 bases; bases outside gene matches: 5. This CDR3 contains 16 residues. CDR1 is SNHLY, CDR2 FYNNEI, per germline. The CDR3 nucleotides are TGTGCCAGCAGTTACCTACTAGCGGGGGGGTACAATGAGCAGTTCTTC. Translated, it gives CASSYLLAGGYNEQFF. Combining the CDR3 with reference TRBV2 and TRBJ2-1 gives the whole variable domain EPEVTQTPSHQVTQMGQEVILRCVPISNHLYFYWYRQILGQKVEFLVSFYNNEISEKSEIFDDQFSVERPDGSNFTLKIRSTKLEDSAMYFCASSYLLAGGYNEQFFGPGTRLTVL.

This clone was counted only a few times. The CDR3 protein is CASSLGGSRTDTQYF. In DNA, the CDR3 is TGCGCCAGCAGCTTGGGAGGGAGCCGCACAGATACGCAGTATTTT. V and J are TRBV5-1 and TRBJ2-3; D may be TRBD2 (5 bases). The V end was cut by 0 bases, the J end by 1 base, with 9 bases between. Germline CDR1 SGHRS, CDR2 YFSETQ. This CDR3 spans 15 amino acids.

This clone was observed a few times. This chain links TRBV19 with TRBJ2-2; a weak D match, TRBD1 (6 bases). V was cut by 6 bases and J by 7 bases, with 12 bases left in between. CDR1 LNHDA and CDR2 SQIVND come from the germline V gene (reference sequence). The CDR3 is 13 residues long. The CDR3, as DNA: TGTGCCAGTAGCCCACAGGGAATCGGGGAGCTGTTTTTT. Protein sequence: CASSPQGIGELFF. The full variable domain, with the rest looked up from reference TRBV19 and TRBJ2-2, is DGGITQSPKYLFRKEGQNVTLSCEQNLNHDAMYWYRQDPGQGLRLIYYSQIVNDFQKGDIAEGYSVSREKKESFPLTVTSAQKNPTAFYLCASSPQGIGELFFGEGSRLTVL.

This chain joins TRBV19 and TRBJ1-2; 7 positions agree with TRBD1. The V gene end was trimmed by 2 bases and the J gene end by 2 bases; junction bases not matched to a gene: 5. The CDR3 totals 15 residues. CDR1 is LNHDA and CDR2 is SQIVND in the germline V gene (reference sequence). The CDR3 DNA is TGTGCCAGTAGTATATCCAGACAGGGAAACTATGGCTACACCTTC. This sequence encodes CASSISRQGNYGYTF.

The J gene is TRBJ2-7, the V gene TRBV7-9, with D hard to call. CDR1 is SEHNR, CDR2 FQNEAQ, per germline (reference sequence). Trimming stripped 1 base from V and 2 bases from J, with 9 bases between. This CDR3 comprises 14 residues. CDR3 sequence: CASSLDYTTYEQYF. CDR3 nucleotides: TGTGCCAGCAGCTTAGACTATACTACCTACGAGCAGTACTTC. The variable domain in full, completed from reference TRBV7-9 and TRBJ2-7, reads DTGVSQNPRHKITKRGQNVTFRCDPISEHNRLYWYRQTLGQGPEFLTYFQNEAQLEKSRLLSDRFSAERPKGSFSTLEIQRTEQGDSAMYLCASSLDYTTYEQYFGPGTRLTVT.

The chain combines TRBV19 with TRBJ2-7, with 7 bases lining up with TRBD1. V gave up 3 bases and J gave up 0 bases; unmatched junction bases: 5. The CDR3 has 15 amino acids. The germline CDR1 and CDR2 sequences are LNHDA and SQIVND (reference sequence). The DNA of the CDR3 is TGTGCCAGTAGTATCGGACAGGACCTCTCCTACGAGCAGTACTTC. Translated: CASSIGQDLSYEQYF.